These 9 T cell receptor beta chains share one sample of origin, sequenced in a study of T cell repertoires in cytomegalovirus infection. Antigens of these TCRs are unknown. TCRdb reanalysed the reads using MiXCR and keeps one entry per CDR3 protein. The sample has about 120,000 distinct CDR3 sequences, 9.5% to 13% seen once. The specimen was PBMCs, sequenced either directly or after in vitro stimulation (not recorded which). Source of these receptors: a human donor in good health (CMV status not recorded). Some clones in this sample may be carry-over from other donors' samples.

This clonotype was seen only a few times. This chain joins TRBV7-2 and TRBJ1-1; D is ambiguous. The V and J ends lost 3 bases and 7 bases respectively, with 15 bases between them. The germline CDR1 and CDR2 sequences are SGHTA and FQGNSA. This CDR3 has 14 amino acids. CDR3 in amino acids: CASSFGSTGVEAFF. The CDR3 bases are TGTGCCAGCAGCTTCGGCAGCACGGGCGTTGAAGCTTTCTTT.

J is TRBJ2-2 and V is TRBV28; 7 nucleotides align to TRBD2. With 6 bases clipped from V and 0 bases from J, the junction kept 10 bases outside the gene matches. Germline V gene lookup returns CDR1 MDHEN and CDR2 SYDVKM. The CDR3 loop spans 17 amino acids. The CDR3 nucleotides are TGTGCCAGCAGGCGGGGGAAGAGACATACGAACACCGGGGAGCTGTTTTTT. The encoded protein is CASRRGKRHTNTGELFF.

This clonotype was observed at least ten times. V gene TRBV6-1 combines with J gene TRBJ2-2; D might be TRBD2 (5 bases). This CDR3 spans 15 amino acids. In germline, CDR1 is MNHNS, CDR2 SASEGT. V lost 6 bases, J lost 7 bases, and 18 bases lay in between. For the CDR3, the DNA is TGTGCCAGCAGCCCCGGGATAGCGAGAAGCGGGGAGCTGTTTTTT. Its protein product is CASSPGIARSGELFF.

In this sample, this clonotype turned up many times. The rearrangement links TRBV7-2 to TRBJ1-2, with unresolved D. Deletions cut 4 bases from V and 4 bases from J, with 13 bases between. The CDR3 covers 14 residues. Germline-derived CDR1 and CDR2 are SGHTA and FQGNSA. The chain's CDR3 is CASSSRTRAYGYTF. The DNA for the CDR3 is TGTGCCAGCAGCTCGAGGACCCGCGCCTATGGCTACACCTTC.

The sample holds many counts of this clonotype. V and J are TRBV7-8 and TRBJ2-1; TRBD1 matches at 8 bases. CDR1 SGHVS and CDR2 FQNEAQ come from the germline V gene. V shed 4 bases, J shed 6 bases, and the junction held 5 bases outside the gene matches. There are 14 residues in the CDR3. The CDR3 nucleotides are TGTGCCAGCAGCTCACGACAGGGGTTCAATGAGCAGTTCTTC. It is translated as CASSSRQGFNEQFF.

The chain links TRBV30 to TRBJ2-1; TRBD1 matches 7 bases. Trimming at V came to 5 bases and at J to 6 bases, leaving 10 bases not matched to a gene. Looked up from germline, CDR1 is GTSNPN and CDR2 is SVGIG (reference sequence). The CDR3 totals 14 residues. Written as DNA, the CDR3 is TGTGCCTGGGCGGTTGGACAGGCGATCAATGAGCAGTTCTTC. This sequence encodes CAWAVGQAINEQFF. Variable domain in full (rest from reference TRBV30 and TRBJ2-1): SQTIHQWPATLVQPVGSPLSLECTVEGTSNPNLYWYRQAAGRGLQLLFYSVGIGQISSEVPQNLSASRPQDRQFILSSKKLLLSDSGFYLCAWAVGQAINEQFFGPGTRLTVL.

In its sample, this clonotype was seen many times. The genes are TRBV6-5 and TRBJ1-1; no firm D call. The germline V and J ends were trimmed by 0 bases and 1 base, with 6 bases remaining between them. The CDR3 totals 14 residues. Germline CDR1 and CDR2: MNHEY and SVGAGI. CDR3 in amino acids: CASSYSGSNTEAFF. Here the CDR3 DNA reads TGTGCCAGCAGTTACTCCGGGTCGAACACTGAAGCTTTCTTT.

This clonotype has a count of ten or more. The DNA of the CDR3 is TGTGCCAGCAGCCGGGAGCCGAAGCAGCCCCAGCATTTT. The encoded protein is CASSREPKQPQHF. The chain links TRBV7-2 to TRBJ1-5; D uncertain. The CDR3 is made up of 13 amino acids. From germline, CDR1 is SGHTA and CDR2 FQGNSA. The V gene lost 5 bases and the J gene lost 7 bases, with 12 bases spanning the gap. The complete variable domain, with remaining parts taken from reference TRBV7-2 and TRBJ1-5, reads GAGVSQSPSNKVTEKGKDVELRCDPISGHTALYWYRQSLGQGLEFLIYFQGNSAPDKSGLPSDRFSAERTGGSVSTLTIQRTQQEDSAVYLCASSREPKQPQHFGDGTRLSIL.

At least ten counts were recorded for this clonotype. This sequence joins TRBV12-3 or TRBV12-4 and TRBJ2-5; the D gene is possibly TRBD2 (5 bases). V was pared by 3 bases and J by 4 bases, with 9 bases between. This CDR3 spans 13 amino acids. CDR3 amino acids: CASSLAGTETQYF. In DNA form, the CDR3 reads TGTGCCAGCAGTTTGGCGGGTACAGAGACCCAGTACTTC.